This is a list of T cell receptor beta chains from one sample in a study of T cells after yellow fever vaccination. TCRdb called the 5' RACE reads again in MiXCR, with one record for every CDR3 protein. The sample consists of hundreds of thousands of distinct CDR3 sequences, roughly an eighth of them appearing once. Source: PBMCs, taken on the day of the yellow fever booster vaccination. These receptors all come from a man aged 25-40 years who received the YFV17D yellow fever vaccine. Both conserved end residues are part of each CDR3. The order of the fields is CDR3 protein, CDR3 DNA, V gene, D gene, clone size, J gene. A D gene is named only where the DNA matches it firmly. The size entry is marked missing in some rows and otherwise reads once, few, many or a size class.

CASRRQGAEAFF,TGTGCCAGCAGACGACAGGGGGCTGAAGCTTTCTTT,TRBV6-5,TRBD1,-,TRBJ1-1
CASSLGTSAAYNEQFF,TGCGCCAGCAGCTTGGGGACTTCCGCAGCTTACAATGAGCAGTTCTTC,TRBV5-1,-,-,TRBJ2-1
CASSLVRQAGSYEQYF,TGCGCCAGCAGCTTGGTCCGGCAGGCTGGCTCCTACGAGCAGTACTTC,TRBV5-1,-,few,TRBJ2-7
CASSLNPGAGAKEQYF,TGTGCCAGCAGTTTAAATCCTGGGGCAGGGGCTAAGGAGCAGTACTTC,TRBV28,-,few,TRBJ2-7
CSAIDGGSGRSYNEQFF,TGCAGTGCTATCGACGGGGGTAGCGGGAGGTCCTACAATGAGCAGTTCTTC,TRBV20-1,TRBD2,-,TRBJ2-1
CATSWEGSYNEQFF,TGTGCCACCTCCTGGGAGGGCTCCTACAATGAGCAGTTCTTC,TRBV19,TRBD2,-,TRBJ2-1
CAIGLAGVDTQYF,TGCGCCATCGGACTAGCGGGAGTTGATACGCAGTATTTT,TRBV10-2,TRBD2,-,TRBJ2-3
CASSSGTSGRARYNEQFF,TGTGCCAGCAGTTCCGGGACTAGCGGGAGGGCCCGCTACAATGAGCAGTTCTTC,TRBV27,TRBD2,-,TRBJ2-1
CSATQGAFNQPQHF,TGCAGTGCTACCCAGGGGGCCTTCAATCAGCCCCAGCATTTT,TRBV20-1,TRBD1,-,TRBJ1-5
CATSSPVGDYEQYF,TGTGCCACCAGCAGTCCCGTGGGGGACTACGAGCAGTACTTC,TRBV15,-,few,TRBJ2-7
CASSSGTFNEQFF,TGTGCCAGCAGTTCCGGGACTTTCAATGAGCAGTTCTTC,TRBV12-3/TRBV12-4,-,-,TRBJ2-1
CASSLDSDLSYNEQFF,TGTGCCAGCAGTCTCGACTCGGACCTCTCCTACAATGAGCAGTTCTTC,TRBV12-3/TRBV12-4,-,-,TRBJ2-1
CASSVAGLADTDTQYF,TGTGCCAGCAGCGTAGCCGGACTAGCGGACACAGATACGCAGTATTTT,TRBV9,TRBD2,few,TRBJ2-3
CASSGTSSHYEQYF,TGTGCCAGCAGCGGGACTAGTTCCCACTACGAGCAGTACTTC,TRBV7-2,TRBD2,-,TRBJ2-7
CASSLRDTAQHF,TGTGCCAGCAGCTTACGGGACACGGCCCAGCATTTT,TRBV5-5,-,-,TRBJ1-5
CASSRDSRQYF,TGTGCCAGCAGTCGGGATTCGAGGCAGTACTTC,TRBV27,-,-,TRBJ2-7
CASSPSPGDTYEQYF,TGTGCCAGCAGCCCCTCCCCGGGAGACACCTACGAGCAGTACTTC,TRBV5-4,-,few,TRBJ2-7
CASSQGTGSYGYTF,TGTGCCAGCAGCCAAGGAACAGGTAGCTATGGCTACACCTTC,TRBV16,-,-,TRBJ1-2